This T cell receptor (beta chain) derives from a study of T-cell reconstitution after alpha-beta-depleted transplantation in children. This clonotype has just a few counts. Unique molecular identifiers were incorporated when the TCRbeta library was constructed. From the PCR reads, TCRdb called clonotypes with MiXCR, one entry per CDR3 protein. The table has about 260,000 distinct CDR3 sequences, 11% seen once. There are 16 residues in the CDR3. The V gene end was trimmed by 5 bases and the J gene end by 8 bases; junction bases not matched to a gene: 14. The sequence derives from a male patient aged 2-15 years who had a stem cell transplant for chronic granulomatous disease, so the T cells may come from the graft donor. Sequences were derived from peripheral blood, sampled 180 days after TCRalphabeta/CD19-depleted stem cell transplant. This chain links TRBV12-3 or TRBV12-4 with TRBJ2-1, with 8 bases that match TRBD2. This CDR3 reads CASSPGPNGRGDEQFF. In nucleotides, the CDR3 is TGTGCCAGCAGTCCTGGGCCCAACGGGAGGGGTGATGAGCAGTTCTTC.